The 11 T cell receptor beta chains given below trace back to one sample, sequenced in a study of blood T cell repertoires in COVID-19. Libraries were prepared by immunoSEQ multiplex PCR; TCRdb keeps only in-frame clonotypes and omits some of them. Altogether about 110,000 clones are present, 71% being singletons, with the ten largest covering less than 2%. The sequenced sample was peripheral blood. Source of these receptors: a woman aged 35 to 49 with acute or convalescent COVID-19.

The chain uses TRBV2 and TRBJ1-2, with D maybe TRBD1 (6 bases). The germline V gene has CDR1 SNHLY and CDR2 FYNNEI. The V end lost 6 bases, the J end lost 2 bases, and 10 bases lay between the germline ends. This CDR3 is built from 13 residues. For the CDR3, the DNA is TGTGCCAGCAGCCCCGGACAGAACTATGGCTACACCTTC. It is translated as CASSPGQNYGYTF. The full variable domain, completed using reference TRBV2 and TRBJ1-2, is EPEVTQTPSHQVTQMGQEVILRCVPISNHLYFYWYRQILGQKVEFLVSFYNNEISEKSEIFDDQFSVERPDGSNFTLKIRSTKLEDSAMYFCASSPGQNYGYTFGSGTRLTVV.

This clone occurred a few times. V and J are TRBV6-5 and TRBJ1-5; perhaps TRBD1 as D (5 bases). V dropped 0 bases and J dropped 3 bases, with 9 bases sitting between them. Germline CDR1 and CDR2: MNHEY and SVGAGI. The CDR3 is 15 amino acids. CDR3 nucleotide sequence: TGTGCCAGCAGTTACTCAGGGGCCTTCAATCAGCCCCAGCATTTT. Its translation: CASSYSGAFNQPQHF.

V and J are TRBV11-2 and TRBJ1-6, with D possibly matching TRBD1 (5 bases). V was clipped by 4 bases and J by 7 bases, with 14 bases between them. Germline CDR1 is SGHAT and CDR2 is FQNNGV. There are 15 residues in the CDR3. CDR3 in DNA: TGTGCCAGCAGCTCGCCCGGGACTGTGAATTCACCCCTCCACTTT. Residues: CASSSPGTVNSPLHF.

This chain uses TRBV6-2 or TRBV6-3 with TRBJ2-1, with 9 bases identical to TRBD1. The J segment lost 9 bases and the V segment lost 5 bases, leaving 8 bases of the junction unmatched. The CDR3 covers 14 residues. Germline CDR1 reads MNHEY; CDR2 reads SVGEGT. The CDR3 is CASSRGQGFGEQFF. As DNA, the CDR3 is TGTGCCAGCAGTCGTGGACAGGGGTTCGGTGAGCAGTTCTTC.

CDR3 region: CASSVTPLAGEEQYF. For the CDR3, the DNA is TGCGCCAGCAGCGTCACTCCCCTCGCGGGGGAAGAGCAGTACTTC. The chain couples TRBV5-1 to TRBJ2-7; 7 bases match TRBD2. CDR1 SGHRS and CDR2 YFSETQ come from the germline V gene. This CDR3 is built from 15 residues. V trimming: 4 bases; J trimming: 7 bases; junction bases outside the gene matches: 14. Using reference TRBV5-1 and TRBJ2-7 for the parts outside the CDR3, the full variable domain is KAGVTQTPRYLIKTRGQQVTLSCSPISGHRSVSWYQQTPGQGLQFLFEYFSETQRNKGNFPGRFSGRQFSNSRSEMNVSTLELGDSALYLCASSVTPLAGEEQYFGPGTRLTVT.

The chain links TRBV18 to TRBJ2-7; TRBD1 agrees at 8 bases. The CDR3 consists of 17 residues. Germline lookup yields CDR1 KGHSH and CDR2 LQKENI. V lost 3 bases and J lost 1; bases outside the gene matches: 11. CDR3 coding DNA: TGTGCCAGCTCACCGATAATCGCAGGGGGCGAATCCTACGAGCAGTACTTC. Translated: CASSPIIAGGESYEQYF.

CDR3 sequence reads: CASRSGGSLYNEQFF. The CDR3 DNA is TGTGCCAGCAGGTCCGGGGGGTCGTTATACAATGAGCAGTTCTTC. The chain employs TRBV28 and TRBJ2-1, with 7 bases aligning to TRBD2. The CDR3 is 15 amino acids. With V trimmed by 6 bases and J by 4 bases, 9 bases remained unmatched. Germline CDR1 and CDR2: MDHEN and SYDVKM.

The chain combines TRBV4-2 with TRBJ2-1; D is undetermined. Trimming took off 3 bases at V and 4 bases at J, with 4 bases between the two ends. The CDR3 is made up of 12 amino acids. Germline V CDR1 and CDR2: LGHNA, YNFKEQ. This chain's CDR3 is CASSHEYNEQFF. CDR3 DNA: TGTGCCAGCAGCCATGAGTACAATGAGCAGTTCTTC.

The V call is TRBV5-1, the J call TRBJ2-7, with D perhaps matching TRBD2 (5 bases). Trimming stripped 2 bases from V and 3 bases from J, with 18 bases between. The germline CDR1 and CDR2 sequences are SGHRS and YFSETQ. The CDR3 consists of 16 residues. In nucleotides, the CDR3 is TGCGCCAGCAGCTTAACCCCGGCTAGCACCCGCTACGAGCAGTACTTC. Protein sequence: CASSLTPASTRYEQYF. The complete variable domain, with remaining parts taken from reference TRBV5-1 and TRBJ2-7, reads KAGVTQTPRYLIKTRGQQVTLSCSPISGHRSVSWYQQTPGQGLQFLFEYFSETQRNKGNFPGRFSGRQFSNSRSEMNVSTLELGDSALYLCASSLTPASTRYEQYFGPGTRLTVT.

There are many counts of this clone. V usage is TRBV10-2 and J usage is TRBJ2-1, with 11 bases identical to TRBD2. Germline V lookup: CDR1 WSHSY, CDR2 SAAADI. V shed 5 bases and J 8 bases; nucleotides not matched to a gene: 5. CDR3 length: 14 amino acids. The CDR3 DNA is TGCGCCAGCAGTTTGCTAGCGGGGGGTTATGAGCAGTTCTTC. Its protein product is CASSLLAGGYEQFF.

This chain uses TRBV9 with TRBJ2-3; D is perhaps TRBD2 (6 bases). The CDR3 consists of 15 residues. V lost 3 bases to trimming and J lost 0 bases, with 11 bases between them. Per germline, CDR1 SGDLS and CDR2 YYNGEE. The CDR3, as DNA: TGTGCCAGCAGCGCTTGGGGGGTGAGCACAGATACGCAGTATTTT. Amino acids: CASSAWGVSTDTQYF.